This T cell receptor (beta chain) was profiled in a study of T cell clonotyping in hematopoietic cell transplantation. The V end was cut by 1 base, the J end by 10 bases, with 7 bases between. The V gene's germline CDR1 is LNHDA and CDR2 SQIVND (reference sequence). The length of the CDR3 is 12 residues. Overall study results and limits: Higher Inverse Simpson Index values in graft donor and pretransplant recipient predicted broader posttransplant TCR diversity.

Assay: immunoSEQ multiplex PCR; the TCRdb copy retains only in-frame clones and omits some. The sample has 65,000 to 75,000 clones; 90% to 95% are singletons. This clone was observed once. Its matching antigen is unknown. The clonotype originates from a man in his forties or fifties in good health. Some clones in this sample may be carry-over from other donors' samples. The chain links TRBV19 to TRBJ1-4; the D is unclear. Sequencing used peripheral blood mononuclear cells. This CDR3 is CASSIALGKLFF. The DNA for the CDR3 is TGTGCCAGTAGTATAGCCCTGGGAAAACTGTTTTTT.